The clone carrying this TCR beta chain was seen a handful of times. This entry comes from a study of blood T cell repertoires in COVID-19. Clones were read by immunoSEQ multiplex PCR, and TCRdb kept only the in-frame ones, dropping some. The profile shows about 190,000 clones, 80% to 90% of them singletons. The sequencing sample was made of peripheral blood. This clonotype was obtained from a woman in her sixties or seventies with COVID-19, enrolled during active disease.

The CDR3 here is CASSHGTSGSNEQFF. The DNA of the CDR3 is TGTGCCAGCAGCCACGGGACTAGCGGGAGCAATGAGCAGTTCTTC. V gene TRBV4-2 combines with J gene TRBJ2-1; TRBD2 matches 14 bases. CDR1 and CDR2 from the germline V gene are LGHNA and YNFKEQ. This CDR3 region has 15 residues. Unmatched junction bases numbered 1, after V lost 3 bases and J lost 6 bases.